The source of this T cell receptor beta chain is a study of blood T cell repertoires in COVID-19. Looking at the study overall: Sites across the United States, Italy and Spain contributed samples from acute and convalescent COVID-19. T cells, B-cell-depleted T cells, or PBMCs provided the cDNA or gDNA that served as material.

Per the original methods: Amplifying reference gene primers gave estimates of nucleated cell counts. This table comes from immunoSEQ multiplex PCR, and its TCRdb copy is limited to in-frame clones, with some not included. Clonal size and the V and J genes are those of that table, whereas D and trimming came from the DNA. This table holds about 70,000 clones, 80% to 90% found once. CDR1 is SGHNT and CDR2 is YYREEE in the germline V gene (reference sequence). The CDR3 spans 16 residues. V trimming: 4 bases; J trimming: 4 bases; junction bases outside the gene matches: 9. The source material was peripheral blood. This TCR came from an older woman with acute or convalescent COVID-19. The genes are TRBV5-4 and TRBJ2-2; 8 bases are shared with TRBD2. CDR3 sequence: CASSRPQRGGTGELFF. In nucleotides, the CDR3 is TGTGCCAGCAGCCGACCACAACGGGGGGGCACCGGGGAGCTGTTTTTT.